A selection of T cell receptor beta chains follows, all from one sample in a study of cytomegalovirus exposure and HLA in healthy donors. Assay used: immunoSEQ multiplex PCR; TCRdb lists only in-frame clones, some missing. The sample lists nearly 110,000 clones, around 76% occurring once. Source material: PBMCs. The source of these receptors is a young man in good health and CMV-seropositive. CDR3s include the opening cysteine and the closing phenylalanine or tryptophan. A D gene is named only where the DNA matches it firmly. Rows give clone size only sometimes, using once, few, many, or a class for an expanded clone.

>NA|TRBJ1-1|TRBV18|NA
CASSPLTSTEAFF
TGTGCCAGCTCACCCCTGACTAGCACTGAAGCTTTCTTT
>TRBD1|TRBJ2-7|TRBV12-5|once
CASGFGQGTYEQYF
TGTGCTAGTGGTTTCGGACAGGGAACCTACGAGCAGTACTTC
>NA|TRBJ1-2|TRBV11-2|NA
CASSDPGTLSGYTF
TGTGCCAGCAGCGACCCCGGGACATTGAGCGGCTACACCTTC
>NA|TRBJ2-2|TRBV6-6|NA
CASSYGRAPNTGELFF
TGTGCCAGCAGTTACGGTCGAGCCCCCAACACCGGGGAGCTGTTTTTT
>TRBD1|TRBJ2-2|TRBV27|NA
CASRGDSYTGELFF
TGTGCCAGCAGAGGGGACAGCTACACCGGGGAGCTGTTTTTT
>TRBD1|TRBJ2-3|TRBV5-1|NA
CASSLGDRTTDTQYF
TGCGCCAGCAGCTTGGGGGACAGAACCACAGATACGCAGTATTTT
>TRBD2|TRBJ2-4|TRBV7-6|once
CASSLEAGGPENIQYF
TGTGCCAGCAGCTTAGAGGCGGGGGGACCTGAAAACATTCAGTACTTC
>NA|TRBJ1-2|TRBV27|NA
CASSSGANYGYTF
TGTGCCAGCAGTTCAGGGGCTAACTATGGCTACACCTTC
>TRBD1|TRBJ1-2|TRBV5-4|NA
CASSWGQGVNGYTF
TGTGCCAGCAGCTGGGGACAGGGGGTAAATGGCTACACCTTC
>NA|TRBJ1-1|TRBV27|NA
CASSFRGEVGEAFF
TGTGCCAGCAGTTTTCGGGGAGAAGTGGGTGAAGCTTTCTTT
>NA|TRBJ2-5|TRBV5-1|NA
CAPRGDGVGETQYF
TGCGCCCCCAGGGGAGATGGAGTTGGGGAGACCCAGTACTTC
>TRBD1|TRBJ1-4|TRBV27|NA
CASSSSGTGGARKLFF
TGTGCCAGCAGTTCATCCGGGACAGGGGGCGCGAGGAAACTGTTTTTT
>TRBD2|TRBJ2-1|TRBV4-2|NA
CASSQAGGYLEQFF
TGTGCCAGCAGCCAAGCCGGGGGGTATCTTGAGCAGTTCTTC
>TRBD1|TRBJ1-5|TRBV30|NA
CAWGDRERVGNQPQHF
TGTGCCTGGGGGGACAGGGAAAGGGTCGGGAATCAGCCCCAGCATTTT
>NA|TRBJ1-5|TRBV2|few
CASSPGADQPQHF
TGTGCCAGCAGTCCAGGGGCGGATCAGCCCCAGCATTTT
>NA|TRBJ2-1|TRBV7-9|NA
CASSFLTGSYNEQFF
TGTGCCAGCAGCTTTCTGACAGGATCCTACAATGAGCAGTTCTTC
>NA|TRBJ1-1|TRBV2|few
CASSELGATNTEAFF
TGTGCCAGCAGTGAGTTGGGGGCGACGAACACTGAAGCTTTCTTT
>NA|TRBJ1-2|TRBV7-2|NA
CASSGGGSGYGYTF
TGTGCCAGCAGCGGTGGAGGGAGTGGCTATGGCTACACCTTC
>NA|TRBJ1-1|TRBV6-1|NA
CASSEFMAGETEAFF
TGTGCCAGCAGTGAATTTATGGCAGGGGAGACTGAAGCTTTCTTT
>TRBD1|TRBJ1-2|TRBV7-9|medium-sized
CASSWQGVNYGYTF
TGTGCCAGCAGCTGGCAGGGGGTTAACTATGGCTACACCTTC
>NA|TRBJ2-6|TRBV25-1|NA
CASSEYVGGPNVLTF
TGTGCCAGCAGTGAATATGTGGGGGGGCCCAACGTCCTGACTTTC
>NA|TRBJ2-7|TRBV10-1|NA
CASRASGTSYEQYF
TGCGCCAGCAGGGCCTCAGGGACATCCTACGAGCAGTACTTC
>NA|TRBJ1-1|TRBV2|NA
CASSQRYPSTEAFF
TGTGCCAGCAGTCAGAGGTACCCCAGCACTGAAGCTTTCTTT
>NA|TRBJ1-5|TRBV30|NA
CAWSVRGNQPQHF
TGTGCCTGGAGTGTACGGGGGAATCAGCCCCAGCATTTT
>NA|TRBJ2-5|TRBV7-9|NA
CASSLSETQYF
TGTGCCAGCAGCTTAAGCGAGACCCAGTACTTC
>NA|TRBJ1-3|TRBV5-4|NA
CASSRGGSSGNTIYF
TGTGCCAGCAGCCGAGGGGGAAGCTCTGGAAACACCATATATTTT
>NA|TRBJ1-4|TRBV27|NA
CASSLTALGRNEKLFF
TGTGCCAGCAGTTTGACAGCTTTGGGGCGTAATGAAAAACTGTTTTTT
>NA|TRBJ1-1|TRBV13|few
CASRPGVAEAFF
TGTGCCAGCAGGCCAGGGGTGGCTGAAGCTTTCTTT
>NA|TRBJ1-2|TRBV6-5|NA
CASSYTSVGGGGYTF
TGTGCCAGCAGTTACACCTCCGTGGGGGGAGGAGGCTACACCTTC
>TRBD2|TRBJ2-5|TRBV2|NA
CASSGTSGGAAETQYF
TGTGCCAGCAGTGGGACTAGCGGGGGGGCCGCGGAGACCCAGTACTTC
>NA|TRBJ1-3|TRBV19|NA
CASSPREGVNTIYF
TGTGCCAGTAGTCCCCGGGAGGGGGTAAACACCATATATTTT
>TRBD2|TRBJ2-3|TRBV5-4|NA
CASSGGTSGGASLNTQYF
TGTGCCAGCAGCGGCGGGACTAGCGGGGGGGCCTCTCTTAATACGCAGTATTTT
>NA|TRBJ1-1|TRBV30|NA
CAWSASGVAFF
TGTGCCTGGAGTGCGTCCGGGGTAGCTTTCTTT
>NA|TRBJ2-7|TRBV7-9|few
CSSSYDPDEQYF
TGTTCCAGCAGCTATGATCCGGACGAGCAGTACTTC
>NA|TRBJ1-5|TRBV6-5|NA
CASSQGGGNQPQHF
TGTGCCAGCAGCCAGGGAGGGGGGAATCAGCCCCAGCATTTT
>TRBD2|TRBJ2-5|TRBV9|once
CASKGTNQETQYF
TGTGCCAGCAAAGGGACTAACCAAGAGACCCAGTACTTC
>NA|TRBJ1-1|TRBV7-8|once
CASSFTGLVGNEAFF
TGTGCCAGCAGCTTTACAGGGCTCGTGGGAAATGAAGCTTTCTTT
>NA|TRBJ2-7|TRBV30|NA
CAWSVWRQVLAYEQYF
TGTGCCTGGAGTGTTTGGCGACAGGTCTTAGCCTACGAGCAGTACTTC
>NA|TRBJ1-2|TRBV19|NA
CASSTIRPQEGYTF
TGTGCCAGTAGTACGATTCGACCTCAGGAAGGCTACACCTTC
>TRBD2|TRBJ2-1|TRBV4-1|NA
CASRGLAGVAYNEQFF
TGCGCCAGCAGAGGACTAGCGGGGGTAGCCTACAATGAGCAGTTCTTC
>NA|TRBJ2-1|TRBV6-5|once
CASSSLVEPEQFF
TGTGCCAGCAGCTCCTTGGTGGAGCCTGAGCAGTTCTTC
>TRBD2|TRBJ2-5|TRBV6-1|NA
CASSEVAGGQETQYF
TGTGCCAGCAGTGAGGTAGCGGGGGGGCAAGAGACCCAGTACTTC
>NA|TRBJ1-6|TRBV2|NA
CASLPEGGGASPLHF
TGTGCCAGCCTCCCTGAGGGGGGGGGCGCATCACCCCTCCACTTT
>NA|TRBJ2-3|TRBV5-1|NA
CASSSGVSSTDTQYF
TGCGCCAGCAGCTCAGGGGTTTCTAGCACAGATACGCAGTATTTT
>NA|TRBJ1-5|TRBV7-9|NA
CSSSLGAEQPQHF
TGTTCCAGCAGCTTGGGGGCGGAGCAGCCCCAGCATTTT
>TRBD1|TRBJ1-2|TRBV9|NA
CASSAGTGNGYTF
TGTGCCAGCAGTGCCGGGACAGGGAATGGCTACACCTTC
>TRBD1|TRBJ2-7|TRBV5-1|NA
CASSGGTGITYEQYF
TGCGCCAGCAGCGGCGGGACAGGCATTACCTACGAGCAGTACTTC